The sequence of this TCR beta chain was determined in a study of identical twins. From the 5' RACE reads, TCRdb called clonotypes with MiXCR, one entry per CDR3 protein. This table has a few hundred thousand distinct CDR3 sequences, around 9.7% appearing once. Healthy Caucasian individuals made up all the donors. In regard to this clonotype: Its cognate antigen is unknown.

The CDR3 runs to 13 residues. Trimming left V 9 bases short and J 5 bases short, with 14 bases between. Germline loops: CDR1 ENHRY, CDR2 SYGVKD. Findings of the study overall: Models underpredicted monozygotic twin sharing of out-of-frame TCR alpha.

This chain connects TRBV10-3 to TRBJ1-5; D not certain. Sequenced input: naive T cells sorted from blood. This receptor was taken from a woman aged 50 to 60 in good health. The DNA for the CDR3 is TGTGCCATAAGCACTAGGGAAGATCAGCCCCAGCATTTT. Residues: CAISTREDQPQHF.